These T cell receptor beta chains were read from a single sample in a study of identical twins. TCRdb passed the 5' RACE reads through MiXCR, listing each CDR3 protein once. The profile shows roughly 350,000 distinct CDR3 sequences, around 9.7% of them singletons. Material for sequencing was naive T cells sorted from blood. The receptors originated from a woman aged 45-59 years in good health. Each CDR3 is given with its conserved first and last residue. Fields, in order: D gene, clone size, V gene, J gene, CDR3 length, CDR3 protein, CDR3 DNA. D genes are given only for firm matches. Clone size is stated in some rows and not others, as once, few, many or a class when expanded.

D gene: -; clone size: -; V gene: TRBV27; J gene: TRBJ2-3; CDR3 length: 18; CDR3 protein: CASSSRILGEWGTDTQYF; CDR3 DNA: TGTGCCAGCAGTTCTCGTATCTTGGGGGAGTGGGGCACAGATACGCAGTATTTT
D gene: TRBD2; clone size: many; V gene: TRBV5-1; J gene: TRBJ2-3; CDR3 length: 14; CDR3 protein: CASRRLAPTDTQYF; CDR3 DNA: TGCGCCAGCAGGAGACTAGCGCCCACAGATACGCAGTATTTT
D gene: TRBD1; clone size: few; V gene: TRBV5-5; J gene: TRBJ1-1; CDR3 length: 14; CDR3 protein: CASSLEGASTEAFF; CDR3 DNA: TGTGCCAGCAGCTTGGAGGGGGCATCGACTGAAGCTTTCTTT
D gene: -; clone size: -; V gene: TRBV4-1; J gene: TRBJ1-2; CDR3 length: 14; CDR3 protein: CASSQDLVGFGYTF; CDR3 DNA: TGCGCCAGCAGCCAAGATCTAGTGGGATTTGGCTACACCTTC
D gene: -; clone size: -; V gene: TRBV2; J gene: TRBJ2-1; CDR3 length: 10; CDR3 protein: CAISVYEQFF; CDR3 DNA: TGTGCCATTTCAGTCTATGAGCAGTTCTTC
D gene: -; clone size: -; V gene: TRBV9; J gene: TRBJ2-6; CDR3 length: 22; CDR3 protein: CASSVYEVLRDTSNSGANVLTF; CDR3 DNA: TGTGCCAGCAGCGTATACGAAGTCCTGCGGGACACGTCGAACTCTGGGGCCAACGTCCTGACTTTC
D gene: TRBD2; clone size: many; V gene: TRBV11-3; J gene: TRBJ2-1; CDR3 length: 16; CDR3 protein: CASSLAFELAGVEQFF; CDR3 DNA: TGTGCCAGCAGCTTAGCCTTTGAACTAGCGGGAGTCGAGCAGTTCTTC
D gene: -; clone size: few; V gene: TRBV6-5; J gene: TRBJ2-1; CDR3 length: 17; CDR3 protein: CASSYLPLEGPYNEQFF; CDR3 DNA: TGTGCCAGCAGTTACCTACCCCTAGAGGGGCCCTACAATGAGCAGTTCTTC
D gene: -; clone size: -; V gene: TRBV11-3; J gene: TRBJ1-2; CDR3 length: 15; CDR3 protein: CASSLRTGASYGYTF; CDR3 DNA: TGTGCCAGCAGCTTACGCACAGGAGCATCCTATGGCTACACCTTC
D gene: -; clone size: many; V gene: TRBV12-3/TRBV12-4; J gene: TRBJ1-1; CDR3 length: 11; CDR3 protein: CASRGGPEAFF; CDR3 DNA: TGTGCCAGCAGGGGGGGACCTGAAGCTTTCTTT
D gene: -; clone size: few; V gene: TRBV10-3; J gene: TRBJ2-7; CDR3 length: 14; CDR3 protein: CAISEGSYSYEQYF; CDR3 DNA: TGTGCCATCAGTGAGGGCAGTTACTCCTACGAGCAGTACTTC
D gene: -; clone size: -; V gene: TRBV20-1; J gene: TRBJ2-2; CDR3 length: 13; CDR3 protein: CSARGGHTGELFF; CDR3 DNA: TGCAGTGCTAGAGGGGGCCACACCGGGGAGCTGTTTTTT
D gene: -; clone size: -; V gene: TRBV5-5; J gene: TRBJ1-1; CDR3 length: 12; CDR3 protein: CASSPWGGEAFF; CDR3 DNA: TGTGCCAGCAGCCCCTGGGGGGGGGAAGCTTTCTTT
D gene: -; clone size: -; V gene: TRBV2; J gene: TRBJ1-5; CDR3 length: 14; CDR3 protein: CASAPQTGNQPQHF; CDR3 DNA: TGTGCCAGCGCCCCTCAGACAGGAAATCAGCCCCAGCATTTT
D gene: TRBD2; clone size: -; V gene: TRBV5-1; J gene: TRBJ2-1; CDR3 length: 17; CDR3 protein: CASSLASYGRAHNEQFF; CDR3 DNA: TGCGCCAGCAGCTTGGCCAGTTACGGGAGGGCCCACAATGAGCAGTTCTTC
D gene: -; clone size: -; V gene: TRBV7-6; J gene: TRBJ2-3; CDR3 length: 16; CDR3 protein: CASSLTGRTGTDTQYF; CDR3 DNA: TGTGCCAGCAGTCTCACCGGACGGACGGGCACAGATACGCAGTATTTT
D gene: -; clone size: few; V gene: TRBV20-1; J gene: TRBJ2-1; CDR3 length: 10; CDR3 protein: CSAKTFEQFF; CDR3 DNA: TGCAGTGCTAAAACGTTCGAGCAGTTCTTC
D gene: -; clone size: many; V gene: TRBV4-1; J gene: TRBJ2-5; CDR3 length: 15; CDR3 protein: CASSQEGAGQETQYF; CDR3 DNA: TGCGCCAGCAGCCAAGAAGGGGCAGGGCAAGAGACCCAGTACTTC
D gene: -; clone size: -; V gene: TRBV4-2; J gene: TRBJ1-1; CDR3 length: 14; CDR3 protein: CASSQNTLNTEAFF; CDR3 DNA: TGTGCCAGCAGCCAAAACACACTGAACACTGAAGCTTTCTTT
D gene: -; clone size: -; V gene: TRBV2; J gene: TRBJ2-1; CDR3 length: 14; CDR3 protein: CASRDTQWENEQFF; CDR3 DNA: TGTGCCAGCAGAGATACTCAGTGGGAGAATGAGCAGTTCTTC
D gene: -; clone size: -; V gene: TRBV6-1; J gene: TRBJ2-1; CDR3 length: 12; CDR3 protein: CATGLSYNEQFF; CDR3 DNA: TGTGCCACGGGGCTCTCCTACAATGAGCAGTTCTTC
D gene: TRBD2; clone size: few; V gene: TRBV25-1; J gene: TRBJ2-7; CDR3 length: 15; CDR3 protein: CASSGNSGRAGEQYF; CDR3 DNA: TGTGCCAGCAGTGGTAATAGCGGGAGGGCTGGTGAGCAGTACTTC
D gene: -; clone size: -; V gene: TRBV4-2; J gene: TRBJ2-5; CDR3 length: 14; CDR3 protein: CASSQLGETETQYF; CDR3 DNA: TGTGCCAGCAGCCAATTGGGGGAGACGGAGACCCAGTACTTC
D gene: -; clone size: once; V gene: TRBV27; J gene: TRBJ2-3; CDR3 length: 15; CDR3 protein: CASSSPAESTDTQYF; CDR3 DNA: TGTGCCAGCAGTTCCCCGGCGGAGAGCACAGATACGCAGTATTTT
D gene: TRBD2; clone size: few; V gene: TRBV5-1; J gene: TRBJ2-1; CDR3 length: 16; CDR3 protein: CASSAGLAGGPNEQFF; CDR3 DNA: TGCGCCAGCAGCGCCGGACTAGCGGGAGGACCGAATGAGCAGTTCTTC
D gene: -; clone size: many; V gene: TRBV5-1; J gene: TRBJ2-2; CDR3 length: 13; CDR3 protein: CASSFQDTGELFF; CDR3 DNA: TGCGCCAGCAGCTTTCAGGACACCGGGGAGCTGTTTTTT
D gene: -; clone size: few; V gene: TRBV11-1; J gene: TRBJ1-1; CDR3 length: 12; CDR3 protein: CASPGEHTEAFF; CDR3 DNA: TGTGCCAGCCCAGGTGAGCACACTGAAGCTTTCTTT
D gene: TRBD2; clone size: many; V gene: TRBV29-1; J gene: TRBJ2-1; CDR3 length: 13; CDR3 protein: CSAIGGRGNEQFF; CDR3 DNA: TGCAGCGCCATTGGCGGGAGGGGTAATGAGCAGTTCTTC
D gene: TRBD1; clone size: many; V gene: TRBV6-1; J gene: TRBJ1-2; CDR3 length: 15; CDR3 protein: CASSEQAGTGQGYTF; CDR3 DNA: TGTGCCAGCAGTGAACAGGCGGGGACAGGGCAAGGCTACACCTTC
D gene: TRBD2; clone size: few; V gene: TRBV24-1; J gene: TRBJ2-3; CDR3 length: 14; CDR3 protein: CATTSTGGGDTQYF; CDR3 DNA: TGTGCCACCACTTCTACGGGAGGGGGAGATACGCAGTATTTT
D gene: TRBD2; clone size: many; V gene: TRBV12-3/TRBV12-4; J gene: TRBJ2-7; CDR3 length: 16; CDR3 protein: CASSSTFGTSTSEQYF; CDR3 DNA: TGTGCCAGCAGTTCTACCTTTGGGACTAGCACTTCCGAGCAGTACTTC
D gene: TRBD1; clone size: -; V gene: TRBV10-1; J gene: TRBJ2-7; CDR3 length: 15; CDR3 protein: CASSESGTGKNEQYF; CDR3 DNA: TGCGCCAGCAGTGAGTCCGGGACAGGGAAGAACGAGCAGTACTTC
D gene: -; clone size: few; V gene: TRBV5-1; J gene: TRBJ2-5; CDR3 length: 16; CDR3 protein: CASTVQGIVRQETQYF; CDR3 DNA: TGCGCCAGCACGGTACAGGGCATTGTACGCCAAGAGACCCAGTACTTC
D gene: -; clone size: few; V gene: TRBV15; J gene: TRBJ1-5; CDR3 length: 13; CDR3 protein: CATSQGGIQPQHF; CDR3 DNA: TGTGCCACCAGCCAAGGAGGGATTCAGCCCCAGCATTTT
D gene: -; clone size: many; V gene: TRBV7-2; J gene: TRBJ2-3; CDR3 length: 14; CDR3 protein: CASSFGPSSDTQYF; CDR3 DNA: TGTGCCAGCAGCTTCGGCCCTTCATCAGATACGCAGTATTTT
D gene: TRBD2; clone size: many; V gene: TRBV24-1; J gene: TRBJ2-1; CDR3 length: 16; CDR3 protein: CATSDTGLGIGNEQFF; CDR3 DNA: TGTGCCACCAGTGACACGGGACTAGGGATAGGAAATGAGCAGTTCTTC
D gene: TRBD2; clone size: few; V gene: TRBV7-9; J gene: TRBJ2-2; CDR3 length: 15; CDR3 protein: CASSLTSGRTGELFF; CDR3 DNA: TGTGCCAGCAGCCTGACTAGCGGGAGGACGGGGGAGCTGTTTTTT
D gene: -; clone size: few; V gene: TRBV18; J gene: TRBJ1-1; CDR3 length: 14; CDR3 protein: CASSPRRRWTEAFF; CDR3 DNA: TGTGCCAGCTCACCTCGGCGGCGTTGGACTGAAGCTTTCTTT
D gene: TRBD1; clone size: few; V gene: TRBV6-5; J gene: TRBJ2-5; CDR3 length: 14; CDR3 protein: CASSYGRGQETQYF; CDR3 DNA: TGTGCCAGCAGTTACGGCAGGGGGCAAGAGACCCAGTACTTC
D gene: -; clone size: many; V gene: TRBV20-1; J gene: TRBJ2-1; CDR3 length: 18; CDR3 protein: CSARWLSPEKRVNNEQFF; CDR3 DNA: TGCAGTGCTAGGTGGCTATCACCGGAGAAAAGGGTAAACAATGAGCAGTTCTTC
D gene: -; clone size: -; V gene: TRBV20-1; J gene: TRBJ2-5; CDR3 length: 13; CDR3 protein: CSAWRDSQETQYF; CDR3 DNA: TGCAGTGCTTGGAGGGACAGCCAAGAGACCCAGTACTTC